Listed below are T cell receptor beta chains from one sample, sequenced in a study of control samples from healthy donors and cancer patients. Produced via immunoSEQ multiplex PCR; TCRdb's table is partial and in-frame only. Of approximately 150,000 clones in the sample, under 90% are singletons; the top ten hold over 6.5%. The material sequenced was PBMCs. The receptors were sampled from a man aged 45-65 years with head and neck cancer. Both conserved end residues are part of each CDR3. D genes are given only for firm matches. Some rows have no size entry. The others give once, few or many, or a class for an expanded clone.

>TRBJ1-5|NA|TRBV10-3|NA
CAISVGEIEPQHF
TGTGCCATCAGTGTGGGAGAGATTGAGCCCCAGCATTTT
>TRBJ1-4|NA|TRBV27|NA
CASSLTPPAQGSREKLFF
TGTGCCAGCAGTTTAACCCCGCCTGCACAGGGTAGTCGAGAAAAACTGTTTTTT
>TRBJ2-1|NA|TRBV27|TRBD2
CASSITSGTTYNEQFF
TGTGCCAGCAGTATAACGAGCGGGACCACCTACAATGAGCAGTTCTTC
>TRBJ2-7|NA|TRBV29-1|TRBD1
CSAGQGDYEQYF
TGCAGCGCCGGACAGGGGGACTACGAGCAGTACTTC
>TRBJ1-2|NA|TRBV27|TRBD1
CASSLDRETNYGYTF
TGTGCCAGCAGTTTAGACAGGGAGACTAACTATGGCTACACCTTC
>TRBJ2-7|NA|TRBV5-1|NA
CASSLGDTGSYEQYF
TGCGCCAGCAGCTTGGGAGACACAGGCTCCTACGAGCAGTACTTC
>TRBJ2-1|once|TRBV3-1/TRBV3-2|TRBD2
CASSQGIYSGGAYNEQFF
TGTGCCAGCAGCCAAGGCATATATAGCGGGGGAGCTTACAATGAGCAGTTCTTC
>TRBJ1-3|NA|TRBV6-6|NA
CASSYSASGNTIYF
TGTGCCAGCAGTTACTCCGCTTCTGGAAACACCATATATTTT
>TRBJ2-3|few|TRBV13|TRBD1
CASSYRGWTDTQYF
TGTGCCAGCAGCTACAGGGGATGGACAGATACGCAGTATTTT
>TRBJ1-5|NA|TRBV3-1/TRBV3-2|NA
CASSLTYRDQPQHF
TGTGCCAGCAGCCTTACCTACAGGGATCAGCCCCAGCATTTT
>TRBJ1-5|once|TRBV9|NA
CASSVEPGGNQPQHF
TGTGCCAGCAGCGTAGAGCCGGGGGGGAATCAGCCCCAGCATTTT
>TRBJ1-2|NA|TRBV4-1|TRBD1
CASSQGQGTFYGYTF
TGCGCCAGCAGCCAAGGACAGGGCACATTTTATGGCTACACCTTC
>TRBJ1-5|NA|TRBV27|NA
CASSNRVFNQPQHF
TGTGCCAGCAGCAACAGGGTCTTCAATCAGCCCCAGCATTTT
>TRBJ2-1|NA|TRBV6-1|NA
CASSEVPDLNEQFF
TGTGCCAGCAGTGAAGTCCCAGACTTAAATGAGCAGTTCTTC
>TRBJ1-2|once|TRBV4-2|NA
CASSQLAAHYGYTF
TGTGCCAGCAGCCAATTAGCAGCGCATTATGGCTACACCTTC
>TRBJ2-7|NA|TRBV3-1/TRBV3-2|NA
CASSPWRGPADEQYF
TGTGCCAGCAGCCCGTGGCGGGGCCCTGCCGACGAGCAGTACTTC
>TRBJ2-1|NA|TRBV28|NA
CASRLAPGNEQFF
TGTGCCAGCAGACTAGCACCCGGCAATGAGCAGTTCTTC
>TRBJ2-2|NA|TRBV6-1|TRBD2
CASSEGTSGSANTGELFF
TGTGCCAGCAGTGAAGGGACTAGCGGGAGTGCGAACACCGGGGAGCTGTTTTTT
>TRBJ1-1|NA|TRBV6-5|NA
CASSYTVLNTEAFF
TGTGCCAGCAGTTACACGGTATTGAACACTGAAGCTTTCTTT
>TRBJ1-1|NA|TRBV5-1|NA
CASTSGLETEAFF
TGCGCCAGCACCTCAGGGCTCGAAACTGAAGCTTTCTTT
>TRBJ1-1|once|TRBV12-3/TRBV12-4|NA
CASVSFYNTEAFF
TGTGCCAGCGTCTCGTTTTACAACACTGAAGCTTTCTTT
>TRBJ1-5|NA|TRBV2|NA
CASRKDGGNQPQHF
TGTGCCAGCAGGAAGGACGGAGGCAATCAGCCCCAGCATTTT
>TRBJ1-1|NA|TRBV29-1|NA
CSVVSQGAEAFF
TGCAGCGTTGTTTCTCAGGGCGCTGAAGCTTTCTTT
>TRBJ2-5|NA|TRBV4-1|NA
CASSQGALTGQETQYF
TGCGCCAGCAGCCAAGGCGCCCTTACGGGTCAAGAGACCCAGTACTTC
>TRBJ2-1|NA|TRBV4-1|TRBD1
CASSQEQGYYINNEQFF
TGCGCCAGCAGCCAGGAACAGGGGTACTACATAAACAATGAGCAGTTCTTC
>TRBJ1-5|NA|TRBV5-4|NA
CASRCWPTGECNQPQHF
TGTGCCAGCAGATGTTGGCCGACCGGGGAGTGCAATCAGCCCCAGCATTTT
>TRBJ1-5|NA|TRBV19|NA
CASSVGIGPGQPQHF
TGTGCCAGTAGTGTTGGGATCGGGCCAGGGCAGCCCCAGCATTTT
>TRBJ1-2|NA|TRBV12-3/TRBV12-4|NA
CASSPQGGGYTF
TGTGCCAGCAGCCCCCAGGGTGGTGGCTACACCTTC
>TRBJ2-7|NA|TRBV3-1/TRBV3-2|TRBD2
CASSHYGGRGNEQYF
TGTGCCAGCAGCCATTATGGGGGGAGGGGAAACGAGCAGTACTTC
>TRBJ1-1|NA|TRBV18|NA
CASSPREQGSTEAFF
TGTGCCAGCTCACCAAGAGAACAGGGATCCACTGAAGCTTTCTTT
>TRBJ2-5|NA|TRBV13|NA
CASSTRMLAPLETQYF
TGTGCCAGCAGCACCAGAATGCTAGCGCCGCTTGAGACCCAGTACTTC
>TRBJ2-5|NA|TRBV19|TRBD2
CASSILRSGGLETQYF
TGTGCCAGTAGTATCCTACGTAGCGGGGGTCTGGAGACCCAGTACTTC
>TRBJ2-7|once|TRBV7-6|TRBD1
CASSFIMMGTGSFEQYF
TGTGCCAGCAGCTTTATAATGATGGGGACAGGGTCATTCGAGCAGTACTTC